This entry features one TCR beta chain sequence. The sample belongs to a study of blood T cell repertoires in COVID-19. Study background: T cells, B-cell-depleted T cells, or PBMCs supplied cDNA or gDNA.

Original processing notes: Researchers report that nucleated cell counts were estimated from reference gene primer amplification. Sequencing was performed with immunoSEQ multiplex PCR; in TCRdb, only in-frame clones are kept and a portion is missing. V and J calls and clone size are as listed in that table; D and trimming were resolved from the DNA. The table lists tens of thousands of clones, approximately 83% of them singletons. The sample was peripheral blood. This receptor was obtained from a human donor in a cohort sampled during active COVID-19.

The CDR3 region has the DNA TGCGCCAGCAGCTTGGAAGGGGGCCACGGGGAGCAGTTCTTC. It yields the protein CASSLEGGHGEQFF. This chain joins TRBV5-1 and TRBJ2-1; 7 positions agree with TRBD1. Germline values: CDR1 SGHRS, CDR2 YFSETQ. With 0 bases clipped from V and 10 bases from J, the junction kept 7 bases outside the gene matches. This CDR3 comprises 14 residues.